Below are 29 T cell receptor beta chains sequenced from a single sample in a study of blood T cell repertoires in COVID-19. Produced via immunoSEQ multiplex PCR; TCRdb's table is partial and in-frame only. Here the sample spans 200,000 to 250,000 clones, 70% to 90% being singletons. Sequenced sample: peripheral blood. These receptors were taken from a man between 60 and 75 years old with acute or convalescent COVID-19.

This clone was seen a handful of times. The V and J genes are TRBV5-1 and TRBJ2-7; D ambiguous. The germline CDR1 and CDR2 sequences are SGHRS and YFSETQ. The length of the CDR3 is 19 residues. V lost 0 bases and J 0 bases, leaving 22 bases between the germline ends. The CDR3 is CASSLDLIRSDTISYEQYF. The CDR3 nucleotides are TGCGCCAGCAGCTTGGACCTGATTAGGAGTGATACAATCTCCTACGAGCAGTACTTC.

J is TRBJ1-1 and V is TRBV14; a weak D match, TRBD1 (5 bases). Germline V gene lookup returns CDR1 SGHDN and CDR2 FVKESK. V lost 4 bases to trimming and J lost 1 base, with 13 bases between them. This CDR3 spans 15 amino acids. In nucleotides, the CDR3 is TGTGCCAGCAGCCCAAGGCAAGGGGAGAACACTGAAGCTTTCTTT. Translation gives CASSPRQGENTEAFF.

The V gene is TRBV18, the J gene TRBJ2-1, with 7 bases aligning to TRBD2. V lost 3 bases, J lost 0 bases, and 11 bases stayed unmatched. The CDR3 totals 18 residues. Germline V CDR1 and CDR2: KGHSH, LQKENI. The chain's CDR3 is CASSPTRVAGVSYNEQFF. CDR3 DNA sequence: TGTGCCAGCTCACCGACCAGAGTAGCGGGTGTCTCCTACAATGAGCAGTTCTTC.

CDR3 nucleotide sequence: TGTGCCAGCAGTCAAACATCGAACTATGGCTACACCTTC. It encodes CASSQTSNYGYTF. The J gene is TRBJ1-2, the V gene TRBV28, with D unresolved. This CDR3 is 13 amino acids long. CDR1 and CDR2 (germline): MDHEN, SYDVKM. Trimming shortened V by 5 bases and J by 2 bases, and 9 bases separated the two germline ends.

The V and J genes are TRBV5-6 and TRBJ2-5; D perhaps matches TRBD2 (6 bases). There are 17 residues in the CDR3. The V gene's germline CDR1 is SGHDT and CDR2 YYEEEE. V was pared by 3 bases and J by 1 base, with 19 bases between. This CDR3 is CASSSSFGLPLQETQYF. CDR3 coding DNA: TGTGCCAGCAGCTCATCGTTCGGACTACCGCTCCAAGAGACCCAGTACTTC.

This chain links TRBV7-6 with TRBJ2-3, with D maybe TRBD1 (6 bases). Germline V gene lookup returns CDR1 SGHVS and CDR2 FNYEAQ. V lost 2 bases to trimming and J lost 3 bases, with 12 bases between them. The CDR3 is 15 amino acids. The CDR3 here is CASSLNRQETDTQYF. The CDR3, as DNA: TGTGCCAGCAGCTTAAACCGACAGGAAACAGATACGCAGTATTTT.

A remark on this clone: An end of the junction differs from the germline gene, which may be a read error. This chain uses TRBV5-1 with TRBJ1-2; tentatively, D is TRBD1 (5 bases). The germline V gene encodes CDR1 SGHRS and CDR2 YFSETQ. The CDR3 consists of 13 residues. The CDR3: CARSRGGESGYTF. The DNA for the CDR3 is TGCGCCCGCAGCCGCGGGGGGGAGTCTGGCTACACCTTC.

The rearrangement links TRBV29-1 to TRBJ1-1; 7 bases are a match to TRBD1. This CDR3 is 14 amino acids long. The germline gives CDR1 SQVTM, CDR2 ANQGSEA. V trimming: 6 bases; J trimming: 5 bases; junction bases outside the gene matches: 12. DNA for the CDR3: TGCAGCGTAGGACAGGCGGGTGGAGGTACTGAAGCTTTCTTT. Encoded protein: CSVGQAGGGTEAFF.

The V and J genes are TRBV5-1 and TRBJ1-2; D is undetermined. V lost 0 bases to trimming and J lost 4 bases, with 10 bases between them. From germline, CDR1 is SGHRS and CDR2 YFSETQ. This CDR3 contains 14 residues. CDR3: CASSLDVRSYGYTF. Here the CDR3 DNA reads TGCGCCAGCAGCTTGGATGTGCGTTCCTATGGCTACACCTTC.

The genes are TRBV6-2 or TRBV6-3 and TRBJ2-5, with 12 nucleotides matching TRBD2. V dropped 0 bases and J dropped 3; count of bases not matched to a gene: 2. This CDR3 is 16 amino acids long. The V gene's germline CDR1 is MNHEY and CDR2 SVGEGT. The CDR3 spells CASSYSLAGGKETQYF. CDR3 DNA: TGTGCCAGCAGTTACTCGCTAGCGGGAGGGAAAGAGACCCAGTACTTC.

The gene calls are TRBV4-2 and TRBJ2-3, with a tentative D call TRBD1 (5 bases). Germline-derived CDR1 and CDR2 are LGHNA and YNFKEQ. V dropped 0 bases and J dropped 7 bases, with 14 bases sitting between them. The CDR3 contains 15 residues. The CDR3 spells CASSQETQETNTQYF. CDR3 bases: TGTGCCAGCAGCCAAGAGACACAGGAAACTAATACGCAGTATTTT.

In its sample, this clone was seen a few times. The chain couples TRBV4-1 to TRBJ2-3; TRBD2 matches at 7 bases. The CDR3 is 16 amino acids. V shed 0 bases and J 0 bases; nucleotides not matched to a gene: 3. The germline CDR1 and CDR2 sequences are MGHRA and YSYEKL. Written as DNA, the CDR3 is TGCGCCAGCAGCCAAGACGCGGGAGCCAGCACAGATACGCAGTATTTT. This encodes CASSQDAGASTDTQYF.

This clone turned up a few times. The CDR3 reads CAIRDSANQPQHF. Written as DNA, the CDR3 is TGTGCCATCAGAGACAGTGCTAATCAGCCCCAGCATTTT. This chain uses TRBV10-3 with TRBJ1-5; the D gene is possibly TRBD1 (5 bases). The CDR3 totals 13 residues. Germline lookup yields CDR1 ENHRY and CDR2 SYGVKD. V was trimmed by 6 bases and J by 4 bases, leaving 10 bases between them.

The chain combines TRBV9 with TRBJ2-1; 8 bases line up with TRBD2. The CDR3 consists of 14 residues. Germline values: CDR1 SGDLS, CDR2 YYNGEE. Losses at the gene ends were 3 bases for V and 10 bases for J; bases not matched to a gene: 9. CDR3 in amino acids: CASSAAMTSAEQFF. In DNA, the CDR3 is TGTGCCAGCAGCGCAGCCATGACTAGCGCCGAGCAGTTCTTC. The full variable domain, completed using reference TRBV9 and TRBJ2-1, is DSGVTQTPKHLITATGQRVTLRCSPRSGDLSVYWYQQSLDQGLQFLIQYYNGEERAKGNILERFSAQQFPDLHSELNLSSLELGDSALYFCASSAAMTSAEQFFGPGTRLTVL.

The CDR3 loop is CASSWTGGTQYF. Here the CDR3 DNA reads TGTGCCAGCAGCTGGACAGGAGGAACCCAGTACTTC. This chain connects TRBV7-9 to TRBJ2-5; 7 bases are a match to TRBD1. After removal of 4 bases from V and 8 bases from J, the junction contained 4 bases not matched to a gene. The CDR3 loop spans 12 amino acids. CDR1 and CDR2 (germline): SEHNR, FQNEAQ (reference sequence).

J is TRBJ2-7 and V is TRBV5-6, with D possibly matching TRBD2 (5 bases). The ends were cut back, 5 bases at V and 3 bases at J, with 12 bases in the middle. CDR3 length: 13 amino acids. The V gene's germline CDR1 is SGHDT and CDR2 YYEEEE. CDR3 DNA sequence: TGTGCCAGCAGATCGGGGTTTATCTACGAGCAGTACTTC. Translated, it gives CASRSGFIYEQYF.

The chain joins TRBV12-3 or TRBV12-4 to TRBJ2-1; 9 nucleotides agree with TRBD1. The CDR3 spans 13 residues. After removal of 7 bases from V and 9 bases from J, the junction contained 7 bases not matched to a gene. CDR3 sequence: CASNRDRVGEQFF. The CDR3 DNA reads as TGTGCCAGCAACCGGGACAGGGTAGGTGAGCAGTTCTTC.

The rearrangement uses TRBV5-4 and TRBJ2-2, with 7 bases that match TRBD2. Germline CDR1 SGHNT, CDR2 YYREEE (reference sequence). The CDR3 is 17 amino acids. Trimming removed 3 bases from V and 8 bases from J; junction bases left unmatched: 16. The CDR3 nucleotides are TGTGCCAGCAGCTGGGGCGGGCTAGCGGCTCACCGAGGGGAGCTGTTTTTT. It yields the protein CASSWGGLAAHRGELFF.

The table lists this clone with a count of one. The chain's CDR3 is CASSFSDRGRQPQHF. CDR3 sequence (DNA): TGTGCCAGCAGTTTTTCGGACAGGGGGCGTCAGCCCCAGCATTTT. The chain employs TRBV28 and TRBJ1-5, with 11 bases matching TRBD1. This CDR3 has 15 amino acids. Germline-derived CDR1 and CDR2 are MDHEN and SYDVKM. The ends lost 3 bases at V and 6 bases at J; junction bases unmatched: 4. Full variable domain (rest looked up from reference TRBV28 and TRBJ1-5): DVKVTQSSRYLVKRTGEKVFLECVQDMDHENMFWYRQDPGLGLRLIYFSYDVKMKEKGDIPEGYSVSREKKERFSLILESASTNQTSMYLCASSFSDRGRQPQHFGDGTRLSIL.

This CDR3 reads CASSPPQGAGGYTF. CDR3 nucleotide sequence: TGTGCCAGCAGTCCCCCACAGGGGGCGGGTGGCTACACCTTC. The J gene is TRBJ1-2, the V gene TRBV27, with TRBD1 identical over 9 bases. CDR1 and CDR2 from the germline V gene are MNHEY and SMNVEV (reference sequence). The CDR3 length is 14 residues. V lost 5 bases to trimming and J lost 7 bases; unmatched junction nucleotides: 8.

As to this clone: Other nucleotide sequences from this sample produce the same CDR3. The J gene is TRBJ2-1, the V gene TRBV7-2; 9 bases are a match to TRBD2. The CDR3 sequence is 14 residues long. Germline CDR1 reads SGHTA; CDR2 reads FQGNSA. Trimming at V came to 5 bases and at J to 4 bases, leaving 3 bases not matched to a gene. The CDR3 here is CASSPTSGYNEQFF. CDR3 DNA: TGTGCCAGCAGCCCGACTAGCGGATACAATGAGCAGTTCTTC.

The J gene is TRBJ2-7, the V gene TRBV11-1, with TRBD2 identical over 9 bases. The CDR3 totals 14 residues. The trim removed 3 bases at V and 6 bases at J, leaving 6 bases unmatched. Germline CDR1 SGHAT, CDR2 FQDESV (reference sequence). As DNA, the CDR3 is TGTGCCAGCAGCTTCGGGACTAGCCTGGGCGAGCAGTACTTC. It codes for CASSFGTSLGEQYF.

This rearrangement joins TRBV5-4 to TRBJ1-1, with 7 nucleotides matching TRBD1. Germline V gene lookup returns CDR1 SGHNT and CDR2 YYREEE (reference sequence). The V gene end was trimmed by 4 bases and the J gene end by 5 bases; junction bases not matched to a gene: 8. The CDR3 is 14 amino acids. The CDR3 DNA reads TGTGCCAGCAGCCCTGGGACAGTCAGTACTGAAGCTTTCTTT. Residues: CASSPGTVSTEAFF.

The chain uses TRBV6-5 and TRBJ2-3; 7 bases are shared with TRBD1. V was clipped by 7 bases and J by 5 bases; unmatched bases: 9. In germline, CDR1 is MNHEY, CDR2 SVGAGI. The CDR3 loop spans 14 amino acids. The CDR3 loop reads CASTSATGRDTQYF. CDR3 bases: TGTGCCAGCACCTCCGCGACAGGGAGAGATACGCAGTATTTT.

This chain connects TRBV11-2 to TRBJ2-1; 8 bases fit TRBD1. CDR1 and CDR2 (germline): SGHAT, FQNNGV. The CDR3 runs 13 residues. The V gene end was trimmed by 4 bases and the J gene end by 6 bases; junction bases not matched to a gene: 2. As DNA, the CDR3 is TGTGCCAGCAGCTCCGGGACAGGCAATGAGCAGTTCTTC. Translating gives CASSSGTGNEQFF.

This sequence joins TRBV6-4 and TRBJ2-5; D is perhaps TRBD1 (6 bases). CDR1 and CDR2 from the germline V gene are MRHNA and SNTAGT. CDR3 size: 13 residues. Between the trimmed V and J ends, which lost 4 bases and 4 bases, there was a span of 10 bases. CDR3 sequence: CASSAVQGETQYF. In nucleotides, the CDR3 is TGTGCCAGCAGTGCAGTACAGGGAGAGACCCAGTACTTC.

The rearrangement joins TRBV19 to TRBJ2-6; 8 bases agree with TRBD2. The CDR3 runs to 16 residues. The V gene's germline CDR1 is LNHDA and CDR2 SQIVND (reference sequence). The V segment lost 3 bases and the J segment 2 bases; nucleotides outside the gene matches: 3. The CDR3 DNA sequence: TGTGCCAGTAGTATCGGGAGGGACGCTGGGGCCAACGTCCTGACTTTC. Its protein is CASSIGRDAGANVLTF. Filled out from reference TRBV19 and TRBJ2-6, the complete variable domain reads DGGITQSPKYLFRKEGQNVTLSCEQNLNHDAMYWYRQDPGQGLRLIYYSQIVNDFQKGDIAEGYSVSREKKESFPLTVTSAQKNPTAFYLCASSIGRDAGANVLTFGAGSRLTVL.

This chain joins TRBV6-5 and TRBJ1-1; D is possibly TRBD1 (6 bases). With 5 bases removed from V and 4 bases from J, the gap between germline ends came to 11 bases. The germline V gene has CDR1 MNHEY and CDR2 SVGAGI. There are 13 residues in the CDR3. The CDR3 sequence: CASSRRGGTEAFF. The CDR3 DNA reads as TGTGCCAGCAGTCGACGAGGGGGCACTGAAGCTTTCTTT.

The rearrangement uses TRBV9 and TRBJ2-7; no reliable D call. The V end lost 0 bases, the J end lost 2 bases, and 9 bases lay between the germline ends. The CDR3 is 14 amino acids. CDR1 and CDR2 (germline): SGDLS, YYNGEE. This CDR3 is CASSVALETYEQYF. For the CDR3, the DNA is TGTGCCAGCAGCGTAGCTCTGGAGACCTACGAGCAGTACTTC.